This TCR beta chain derives from a study of shared clonotypes between healthy human individuals. The protocol was immunoSEQ multiplex PCR, while the TCRdb copy is restricted to in-frame clones and leaves out a portion. The data hold around 700,000 clones, with under 95% observed a single time. CD45RO-negative, CCR7-selected cells formed the naive CD8 fraction, which excluded terminally differentiated effector memory CD45RA+ cells. Trimming left V 8 bases short and J 16 bases short, with 18 bases between. The CDR3 extends over 11 amino acids. The germline CDR1 and CDR2 sequences are LNHDA and SQIVND (reference sequence). In its sample, this clone was seen a few times.

The V gene is TRBV19, the J gene TRBJ1-5; TRBD1 is a possible D gene (5 bases). Sequencing input: naive CD8+ T cells sorted from blood. The source of this sequence is a young man in good health. The CDR3 spells CASSEGQGIHF. The CDR3 bases are TGTGCCAGTTCTGAGGGCCAGGGAATACATTTT.